This record concerns one TCR beta chain sequence. Its antigen is currently unknown. The record originates from a study of CD8 T cells in ankylosing spondylitis. Study outcomes and limitations: A motif of fewer than ten highly homologous TCR beta variants was seen as apparently characteristic of ankylosing spondylitis blood.

Trimming removed 5 bases from V and 3 bases from J; junction bases left unmatched: 9. The germline gives CDR1 SGHRS, CDR2 YFSETQ. The CDR3 has 16 amino acids. TCRdb recomputed calls from the 5' RACE reads with MiXCR, one row per CDR3 protein. The sample carries approximately 400,000 distinct CDR3 sequences, 26% recorded once. What was sequenced was blood, either unsorted or a sorted T cell fraction (not recorded which). This TCR was recovered from a male donor with ankylosing spondylitis. V usage is TRBV5-1 and J usage is TRBJ2-1, with 9 nucleotides matching TRBD1. The CDR3 reads CASSPDRGIRYNEQFF. In DNA, the CDR3 is TGCGCCAGCAGTCCGGACAGGGGAATTCGCTACAATGAGCAGTTCTTC. Based on the CDR3 plus reference TRBV5-1 and TRBJ2-1, the full variable domain is KAGVTQTPRYLIKTRGQQVTLSCSPISGHRSVSWYQQTPGQGLQFLFEYFSETQRNKGNFPGRFSGRQFSNSRSEMNVSTLELGDSALYLCASSPDRGIRYNEQFFGPGTRLTVL.